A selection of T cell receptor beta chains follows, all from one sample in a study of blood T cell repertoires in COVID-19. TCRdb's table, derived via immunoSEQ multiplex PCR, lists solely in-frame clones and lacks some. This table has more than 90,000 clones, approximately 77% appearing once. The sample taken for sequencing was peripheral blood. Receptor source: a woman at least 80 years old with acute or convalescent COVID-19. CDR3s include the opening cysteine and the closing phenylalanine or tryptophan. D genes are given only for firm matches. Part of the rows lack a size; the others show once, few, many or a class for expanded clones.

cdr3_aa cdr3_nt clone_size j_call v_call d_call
CASSPPGGTGNTIYF TGTGCCAGCAGCCCCCCTGGAGGGACTGGAAACACCATATATTTT - TRBJ1-3 TRBV2 -
CASSRHMNTEAFF TGTGCCAGCAGCAGACATATGAACACTGAAGCTTTCTTT - TRBJ1-1 TRBV6-2/TRBV6-3 -
CAISGTGGNTEAFF TGTGCCATCAGTGGTACAGGGGGCAACACTGAAGCTTTCTTT - TRBJ1-1 TRBV10-3 TRBD1
CASSPMTGDYGYTF TGTGCCAGCTCACCAATGACAGGGGACTATGGCTACACCTTC once TRBJ1-2 TRBV18 TRBD1
CASSLSGLAGLYEQYF TGTGCCAGCAGCTTGTCCGGACTAGCGGGACTCTACGAGCAGTACTTC - TRBJ2-7 TRBV7-2 TRBD2
CASSIGGGDTGELFF TGTGCCAGTAGTATAGGAGGGGGGGATACCGGGGAGCTGTTTTTT - TRBJ2-2 TRBV19 -
CASSAASYEQYF TGTGCCAGCAGCGCCGCCAGCTACGAGCAGTACTTC once TRBJ2-7 TRBV12-3/TRBV12-4 -
CASSLWGGNGYTF TGTGCCAGCAGTTTATGGGGGGGAAATGGCTACACCTTC - TRBJ1-2 TRBV27 -
CASSQVRQPHDTEAFF TGTGCCAGCAGTCAGGTCCGGCAGCCGCATGACACTGAAGCTTTCTTT - TRBJ1-1 TRBV21-1 -
CASSLISSGGGTGELFF TGTGCCAGCAGCTTAATCTCAAGCGGGGGCGGCACCGGGGAGCTGTTTTTT once TRBJ2-2 TRBV7-8 TRBD2
CASSRSRNQPQHF TGTGCCAGCAGCCGTTCTCGCAATCAGCCCCAGCATTTT - TRBJ1-5 TRBV7-8 -
CASSPWDRGRKGTEAFF TGTGCCAGCAGCCCATGGGACAGGGGGCGAAAAGGCACTGAAGCTTTCTTT - TRBJ1-1 TRBV9 TRBD1
CSVADRMNTEAFF TGCAGCGTTGCCGACAGGATGAACACTGAAGCTTTCTTT - TRBJ1-1 TRBV29-1 -
CASSPDRGDTEAFF TGTGCCAGCAGCCCGGACAGGGGGGACACTGAAGCTTTCTTT - TRBJ1-1 TRBV6-6 TRBD1
CASSEISGPSGNTIYF TGTGCCAGCAGTGAAATATCAGGGCCCTCTGGAAACACCATATATTTT few TRBJ1-3 TRBV6-1 -
CASSRGPGPNVQFF TGCGCCAGCAGCAGGGGGCCAGGGCCGAACGTGCAGTTCTTC - TRBJ2-1 TRBV5-1 TRBD1
CASSTGTSGTDTQYF TGTGCCAGTAGTACTGGGACTAGTGGCACAGATACGCAGTATTTT - TRBJ2-3 TRBV19 TRBD2
CASSRDGQGGYTF TGTGCCAGCAGCAGAGACGGGCAGGGAGGCTACACCTTC - TRBJ1-2 TRBV7-2 -
CSAGTGEGYTF TGCAGTGCTGGGACAGGGGAAGGCTACACCTTC - TRBJ1-2 TRBV20-1 TRBD1
CASSPDSTSYGYTF TGTGCCAGCTCACCAGACTCCACCTCCTATGGCTACACCTTC - TRBJ1-2 TRBV18 -
CASSLSGARPTDTQYF TGTGCCAGCAGCCTTAGCGGGGCGCGCCCCACAGATACGCAGTATTTT - TRBJ2-3 TRBV9 TRBD2
CASSPPGTVEKLFF TGTGCCAGCAGCCCTCCCGGGACAGTCGAAAAACTGTTTTTT - TRBJ1-4 TRBV7-8 TRBD1
CASSWGQYTEAFF TGTGCCAGCAGCTGGGGACAGTACACTGAAGCTTTCTTT - TRBJ1-1 TRBV5-4 TRBD1
CATSRDRGERSQPQHF TGTGCCACCAGCAGAGATAGGGGTGAAAGATCCCAACCCCAGCATTTT - TRBJ1-5 TRBV15 -
CASSFGWGDEQFF TGTGCCAGCAGCTTCGGGTGGGGGGATGAGCAGTTCTTC many TRBJ2-1 TRBV7-2 -
CASSKGTVSYSPLHF TGTGCCAGCAGCAAAGGGACAGTGAGTTATTCACCCCTCCACTTT - TRBJ1-6 TRBV21-1 -
CASSQGVERWGYTF TGTGCCAGCAGCCAAGGAGTAGAGCGTTGGGGCTACACCTTC many TRBJ1-2 TRBV4-2 -
CASSQGQGFTGELFF TGTGCCAGCAGCCAAGGGCAGGGATTCACCGGGGAGCTGTTTTTT - TRBJ2-2 TRBV4-2 -
CAISAGGDNQPQHF TGTGCCATCAGTGCGGGGGGGGACAATCAGCCCCAGCATTTT - TRBJ1-5 TRBV10-3 -
CASGRGQEDTQYF TGTGCTAGTGGGAGGGGGCAGGAAGATACGCAGTATTTT few TRBJ2-3 TRBV12-5 TRBD1
CASSRQGNLNYGYTF TGTGCCAGCAGCCGACAGGGGAACTTAAACTATGGCTACACCTTC - TRBJ1-2 TRBV3-1/TRBV3-2 TRBD1
CATRQGSSEKLFF TGTGCCACCCGACAGGGGTCGAGTGAAAAACTGTTTTTT - TRBJ1-4 TRBV19 TRBD1
CAITKDRSSVGYTF TGTGCCATCACTAAGGACAGATCCTCCGTGGGCTACACCTTC - TRBJ1-2 TRBV10-3 -
CASSLRTQGISSGYTF TGTGCCAGCAGCTTACGTACCCAGGGGATTAGTTCAGGCTACACCTTC - TRBJ1-2 TRBV7-8 -
CASRGQITGELFF TGTGCCAGCAGGGGACAGATCACCGGGGAGCTGTTTTTT - TRBJ2-2 TRBV2 TRBD1
CASSSHYAGANVLTF TGTGCCAGCAGCTCTCACTACGCTGGGGCCAACGTCCTGACTTTC once TRBJ2-6 TRBV21-1 -
CASKPGDRVLSGELFF TGTGCCAGTAAACCCGGAGACAGGGTGTTATCCGGGGAGCTGTTTTTT - TRBJ2-2 TRBV19 TRBD1